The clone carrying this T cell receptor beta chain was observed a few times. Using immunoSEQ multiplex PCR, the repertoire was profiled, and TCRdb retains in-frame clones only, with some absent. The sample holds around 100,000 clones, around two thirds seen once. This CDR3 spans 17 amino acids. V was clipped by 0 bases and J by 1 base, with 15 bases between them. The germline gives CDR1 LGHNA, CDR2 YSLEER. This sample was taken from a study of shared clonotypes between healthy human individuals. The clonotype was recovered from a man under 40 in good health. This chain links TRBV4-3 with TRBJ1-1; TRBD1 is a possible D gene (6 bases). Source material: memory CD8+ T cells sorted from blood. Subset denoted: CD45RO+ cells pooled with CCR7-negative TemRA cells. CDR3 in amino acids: CASSQDPQTGKNTEAFF. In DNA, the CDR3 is TGCGCCAGCAGCCAAGATCCCCAGACAGGAAAGAACACTGAAGCTTTCTTT.